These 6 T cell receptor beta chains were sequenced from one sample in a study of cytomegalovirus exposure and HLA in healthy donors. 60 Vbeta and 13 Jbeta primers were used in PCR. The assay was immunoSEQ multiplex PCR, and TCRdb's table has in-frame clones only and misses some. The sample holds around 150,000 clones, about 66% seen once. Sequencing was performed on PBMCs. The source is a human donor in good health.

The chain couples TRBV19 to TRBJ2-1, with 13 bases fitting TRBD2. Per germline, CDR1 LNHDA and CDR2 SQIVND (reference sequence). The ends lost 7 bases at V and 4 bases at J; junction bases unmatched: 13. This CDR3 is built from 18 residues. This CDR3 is CASTRTSGSPGAYNEQFF. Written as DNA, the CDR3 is TGTGCCAGTACCAGGACTAGCGGGAGTCCTGGAGCGTACAATGAGCAGTTCTTC.

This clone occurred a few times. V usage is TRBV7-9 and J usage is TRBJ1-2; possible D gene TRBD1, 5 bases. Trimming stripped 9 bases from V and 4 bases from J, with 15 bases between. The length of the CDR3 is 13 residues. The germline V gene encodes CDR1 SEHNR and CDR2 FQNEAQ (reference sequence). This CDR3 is CASVREEGYGYTF. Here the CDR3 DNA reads TGTGCCAGTGTCAGGGAAGAAGGCTATGGCTACACCTTC.

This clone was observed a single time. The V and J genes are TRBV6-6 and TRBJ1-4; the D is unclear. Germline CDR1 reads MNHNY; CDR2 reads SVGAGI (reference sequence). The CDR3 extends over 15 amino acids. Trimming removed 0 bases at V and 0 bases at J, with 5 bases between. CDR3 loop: CASSYSAATNEKLFF. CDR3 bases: TGTGCCAGCAGTTACTCGGCTGCAACTAATGAAAAACTGTTTTTT.

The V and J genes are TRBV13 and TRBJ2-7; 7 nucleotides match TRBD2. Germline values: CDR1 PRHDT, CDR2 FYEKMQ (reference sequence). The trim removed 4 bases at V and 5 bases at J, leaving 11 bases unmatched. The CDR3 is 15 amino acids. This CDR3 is CASSSRGRGRHEQYF. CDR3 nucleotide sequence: TGTGCCAGCAGCTCCCGGGGGAGGGGAAGGCACGAGCAGTACTTC.

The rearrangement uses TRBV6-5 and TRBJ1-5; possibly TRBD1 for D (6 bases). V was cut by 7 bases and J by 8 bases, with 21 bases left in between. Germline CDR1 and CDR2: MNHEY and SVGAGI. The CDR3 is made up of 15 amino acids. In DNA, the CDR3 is TGTGCCAGCATTCAACGGGCAGGGGTTGGGGAGCCCCAGCATTTT. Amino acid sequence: CASIQRAGVGEPQHF.

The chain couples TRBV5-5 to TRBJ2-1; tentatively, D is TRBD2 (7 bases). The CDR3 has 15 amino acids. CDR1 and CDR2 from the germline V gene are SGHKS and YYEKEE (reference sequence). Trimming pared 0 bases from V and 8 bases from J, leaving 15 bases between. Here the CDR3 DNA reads TGTGCCAGCAGCTTGGGAAGGGGGGGGCGCGATGAGCAGTTCTTC. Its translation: CASSLGRGGRDEQFF.